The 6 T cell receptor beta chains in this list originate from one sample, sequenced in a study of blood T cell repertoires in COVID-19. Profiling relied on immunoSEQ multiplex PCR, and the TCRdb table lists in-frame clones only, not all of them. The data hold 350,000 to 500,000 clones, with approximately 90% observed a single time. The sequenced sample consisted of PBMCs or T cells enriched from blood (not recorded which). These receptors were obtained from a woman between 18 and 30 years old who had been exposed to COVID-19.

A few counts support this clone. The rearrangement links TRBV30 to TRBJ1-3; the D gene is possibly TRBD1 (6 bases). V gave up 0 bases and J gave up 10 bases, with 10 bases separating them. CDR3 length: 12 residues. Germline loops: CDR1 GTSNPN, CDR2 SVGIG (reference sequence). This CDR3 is CAWSVLGTTIYF. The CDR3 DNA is TGTGCCTGGAGTGTCCTGGGGACAACCATATATTTT.

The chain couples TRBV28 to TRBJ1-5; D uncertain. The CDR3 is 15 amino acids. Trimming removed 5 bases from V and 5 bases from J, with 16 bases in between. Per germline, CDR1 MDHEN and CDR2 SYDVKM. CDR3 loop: CASSPRTGIHQPQHF. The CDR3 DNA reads TGTGCCAGCAGTCCCCGAACGGGGATCCATCAGCCCCAGCATTTT. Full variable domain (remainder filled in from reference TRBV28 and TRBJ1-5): DVKVTQSSRYLVKRTGEKVFLECVQDMDHENMFWYRQDPGLGLRLIYFSYDVKMKEKGDIPEGYSVSREKKERFSLILESASTNQTSMYLCASSPRTGIHQPQHFGDGTRLSIL.

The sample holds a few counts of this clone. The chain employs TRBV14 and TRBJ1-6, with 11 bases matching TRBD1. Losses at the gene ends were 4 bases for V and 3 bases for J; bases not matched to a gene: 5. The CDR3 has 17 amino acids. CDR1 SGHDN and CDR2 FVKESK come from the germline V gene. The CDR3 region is CASSPWTGGGYNSPLHF. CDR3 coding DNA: TGTGCCAGCAGCCCTTGGACAGGGGGCGGCTATAATTCACCCCTCCACTTT.

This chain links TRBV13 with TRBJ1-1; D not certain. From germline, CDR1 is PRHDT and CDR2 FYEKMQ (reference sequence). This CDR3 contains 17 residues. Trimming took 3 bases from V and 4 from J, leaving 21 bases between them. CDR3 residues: CASSFWPFGQPSTEAFF. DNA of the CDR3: TGTGCCAGCAGCTTCTGGCCTTTCGGCCAACCTAGCACTGAAGCTTTCTTT.

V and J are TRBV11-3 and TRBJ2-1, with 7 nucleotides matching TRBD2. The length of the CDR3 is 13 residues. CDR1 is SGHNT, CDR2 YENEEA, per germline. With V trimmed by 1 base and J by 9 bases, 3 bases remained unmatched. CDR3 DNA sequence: TGTGCCAGCAGCTTAGGGGGGGGTGGTGAGCAGTTCTTC. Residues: CASSLGGGGEQFF.

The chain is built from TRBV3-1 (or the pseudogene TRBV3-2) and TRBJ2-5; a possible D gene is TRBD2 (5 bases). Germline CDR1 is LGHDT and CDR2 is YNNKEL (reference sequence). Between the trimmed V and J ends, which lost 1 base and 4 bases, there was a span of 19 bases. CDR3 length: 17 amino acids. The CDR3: CASSQAITGFTGETQYF. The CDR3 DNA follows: TGTGCCAGCAGCCAAGCAATTACGGGATTTACTGGAGAGACCCAGTACTTC.